This TCR beta chain was recovered during a study of T-cell memory formation after mild COVID-19. Comments on this clonotype: Its matching antigen is unknown.

General study points: Nothing showed for sure that second-wave clones peaking on day 37 were SARS-CoV-2 specific.

The CDR3 covers 16 residues. In germline, CDR1 is SGHRS, CDR2 YFSETQ. The J segment lost 4 bases and the V segment lost 1 base, leaving 6 bases of the junction unmatched. Using constant-segment primers, 5'RACE produced TCR alpha and TCR beta cDNA libraries carrying sample barcodes and UMIs. TCRdb reprocessed the 5' RACE reads with MiXCR, giving one entry per CDR3 protein. The sample lists roughly 610,000 distinct CDR3 sequences; approximately 15% were seen once. This rearrangement joins TRBV5-1 to TRBJ2-3, with 10 positions matching TRBD1. This receptor was identified in an adult woman who had mild COVID-19 (a few samples of this study predate the infection). Cell type and time point are not known. The sample consisted of PBMCs or a T cell subset sorted from them (not recorded which). CDR3 protein: CASSLFDRGRSDTQYF. For the CDR3, the DNA is TGCGCCAGCAGCTTGTTTGACAGGGGGCGATCAGATACGCAGTATTTT. Variable domain in full (rest from reference TRBV5-1 and TRBJ2-3): KAGVTQTPRYLIKTRGQQVTLSCSPISGHRSVSWYQQTPGQGLQFLFEYFSETQRNKGNFPGRFSGRQFSNSRSEMNVSTLELGDSALYLCASSLFDRGRSDTQYFGPGTRLTVL.